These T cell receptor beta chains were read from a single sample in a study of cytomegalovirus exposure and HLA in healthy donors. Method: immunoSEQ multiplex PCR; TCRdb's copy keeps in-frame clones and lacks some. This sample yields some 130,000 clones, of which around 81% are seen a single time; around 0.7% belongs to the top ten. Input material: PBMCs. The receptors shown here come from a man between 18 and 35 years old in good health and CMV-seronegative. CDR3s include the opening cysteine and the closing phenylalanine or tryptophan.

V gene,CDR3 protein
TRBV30,CAWSVGLTGAYEQYF
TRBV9,CASSLGRNTEAFF
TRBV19,CASTPGLISGNTIYF
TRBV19,CASSTTGYQPQHF
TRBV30,CAWSVLVQETQYF
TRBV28,CASMRGDHLADTQYF
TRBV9,CASSATSGGAGEQFF
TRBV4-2,CASSHASGLASAGELFF
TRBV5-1,CASRSNLNTGELFF
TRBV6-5,CASRAAGGLQPQHF
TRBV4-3,CASSQEFAGKYGYTF
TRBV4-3,CASSQDFRGLAKETQYF
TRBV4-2,CASSQDSGTGELFF
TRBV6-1,CASRAGQGENIQYF
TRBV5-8,CASGRGQVNTEAFF
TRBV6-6,CASSQPTGGSTEAFF
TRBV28,CASSSGLTPQYF
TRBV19,CASSTGQNTEAFF
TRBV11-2,CASSLGTWTDTQYF
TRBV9,CASSVLGSGGSSEQYF
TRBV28,CAISEGQGAGEQYF
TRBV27,CASSATGGVNYGYTF
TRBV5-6,CASSSRDRRVTF
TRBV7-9,CASSLGRGYTGELFF
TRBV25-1,CASSHRAMNTEAFF
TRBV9,CASSAPITGENTGELFF
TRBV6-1,CASRGQGADTEAFF
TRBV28,CASSDRVGEQYF
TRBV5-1,CASSTRDRGTEAFF
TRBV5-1,CASSLEADSPLHF
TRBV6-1,CASTERSEQFF
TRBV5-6,CASSLKGTANTEAFF
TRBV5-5,CASSVTGNSNQPQHF
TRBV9,CASSVGTSGGHYEQYF
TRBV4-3,CASSQQVTSRGVYGYTF
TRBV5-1,CASSLGPLEGNEQFF
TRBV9,CASSVAPGNTEAFF
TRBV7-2,CASSADRGPLAFF
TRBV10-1,CASRQKNTGELFF
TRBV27,CASSSPRDREPGANVLTF
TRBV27,CASSPTQKTYEQYF
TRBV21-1,CASKSSFQGTKSPLHF
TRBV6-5,CASSYSTSGGTYEQYF
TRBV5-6,CASSWGQGGYTF
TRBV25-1,CASSEWRAADTQYF
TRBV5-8,CASSLATGIHEQYF
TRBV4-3,CASSQAAGMNTEAFF
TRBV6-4,CASSSVGAASYTF